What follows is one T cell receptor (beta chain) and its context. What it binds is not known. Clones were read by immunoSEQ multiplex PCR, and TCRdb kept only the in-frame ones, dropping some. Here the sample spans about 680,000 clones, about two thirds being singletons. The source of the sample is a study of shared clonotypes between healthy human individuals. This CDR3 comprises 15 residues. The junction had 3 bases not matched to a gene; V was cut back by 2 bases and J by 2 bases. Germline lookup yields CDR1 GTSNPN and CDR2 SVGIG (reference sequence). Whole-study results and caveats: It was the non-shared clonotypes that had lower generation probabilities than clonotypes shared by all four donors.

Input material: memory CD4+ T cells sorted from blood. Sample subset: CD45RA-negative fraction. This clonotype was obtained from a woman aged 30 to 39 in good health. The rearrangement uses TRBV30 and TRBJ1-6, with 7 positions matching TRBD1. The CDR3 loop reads CAWSPGQPYNSPLHF. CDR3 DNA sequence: TGTGCCTGGAGTCCGGGACAGCCCTATAATTCACCCCTCCACTTT.